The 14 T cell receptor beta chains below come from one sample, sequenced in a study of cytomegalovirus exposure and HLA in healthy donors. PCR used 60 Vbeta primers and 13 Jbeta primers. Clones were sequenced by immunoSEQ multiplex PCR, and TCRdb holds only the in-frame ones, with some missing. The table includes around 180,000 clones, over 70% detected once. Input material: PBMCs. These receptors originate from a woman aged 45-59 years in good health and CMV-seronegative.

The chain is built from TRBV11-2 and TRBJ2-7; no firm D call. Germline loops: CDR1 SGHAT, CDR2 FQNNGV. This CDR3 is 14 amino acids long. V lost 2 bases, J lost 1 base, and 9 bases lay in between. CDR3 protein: CASSLSRQSYEQYF. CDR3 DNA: TGTGCCAGCAGCTTATCCCGACAATCCTACGAGCAGTACTTC.

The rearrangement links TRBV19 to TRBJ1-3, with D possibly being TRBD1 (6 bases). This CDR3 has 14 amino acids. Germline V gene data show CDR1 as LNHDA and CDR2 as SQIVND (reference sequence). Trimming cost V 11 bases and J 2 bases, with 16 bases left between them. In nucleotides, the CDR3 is TGTGCCGGAGGAGAATGGGGGCCTGGAAACACCATATATTTT. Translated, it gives CAGGEWGPGNTIYF.

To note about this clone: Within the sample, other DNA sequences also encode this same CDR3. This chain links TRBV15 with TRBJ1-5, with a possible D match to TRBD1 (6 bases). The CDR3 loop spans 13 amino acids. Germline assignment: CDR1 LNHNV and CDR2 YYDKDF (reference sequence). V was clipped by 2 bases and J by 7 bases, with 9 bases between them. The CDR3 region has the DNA TGTGCCACCAGCAGAACAGGGTTCCAGCCCCAGCATTTT. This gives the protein CATSRTGFQPQHF.

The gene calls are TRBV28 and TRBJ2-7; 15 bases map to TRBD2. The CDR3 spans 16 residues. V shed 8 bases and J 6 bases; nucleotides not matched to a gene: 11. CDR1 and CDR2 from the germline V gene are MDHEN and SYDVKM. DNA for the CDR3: TGTGCCAGCCGACCGGGACTAGCGGGGGGCCAGGGCGAGCAGTACTTC. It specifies CASRPGLAGGQGEQYF.

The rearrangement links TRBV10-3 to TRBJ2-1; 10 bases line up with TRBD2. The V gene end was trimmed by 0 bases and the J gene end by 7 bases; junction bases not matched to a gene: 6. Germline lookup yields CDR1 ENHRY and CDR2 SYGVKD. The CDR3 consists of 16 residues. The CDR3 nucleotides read TGTGCCATCAGTGAGTCCCCGGGACTAGCGCATAATGAGCAGTTCTTC. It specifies CAISESPGLAHNEQFF.

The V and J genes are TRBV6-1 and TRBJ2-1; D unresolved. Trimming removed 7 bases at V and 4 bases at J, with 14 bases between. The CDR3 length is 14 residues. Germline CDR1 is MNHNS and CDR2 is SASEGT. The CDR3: CASKSSAIYNEQFF. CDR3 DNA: TGTGCCAGCAAATCGAGCGCGATTTACAATGAGCAGTTCTTC.

The CDR3 is CSVGGQGVNYGYTF. CDR3 DNA sequence: TGCAGCGTTGGGGGACAGGGAGTAAACTATGGCTACACCTTC. The chain joins TRBV29-1 to TRBJ1-2; 9 nucleotides agree with TRBD1. Germline values: CDR1 SQVTM, CDR2 ANQGSEA. This CDR3 comprises 14 residues. The V segment lost 4 bases and the J segment 2 bases; nucleotides outside the gene matches: 5.

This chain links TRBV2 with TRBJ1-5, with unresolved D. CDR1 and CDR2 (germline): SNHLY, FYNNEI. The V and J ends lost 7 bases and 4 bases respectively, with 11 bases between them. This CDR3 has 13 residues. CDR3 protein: CASKAGWNQPQHF. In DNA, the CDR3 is TGTGCCAGCAAAGCGGGTTGGAATCAGCCCCAGCATTTT.

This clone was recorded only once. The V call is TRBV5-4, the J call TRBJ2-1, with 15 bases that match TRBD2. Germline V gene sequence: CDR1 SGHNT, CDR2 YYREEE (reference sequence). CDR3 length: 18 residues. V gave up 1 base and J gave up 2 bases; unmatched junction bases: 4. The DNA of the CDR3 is TGTGCCAGCAGCTTGCTTGGGACTAGCGGGGGGACCTACAATGAGCAGTTCTTC. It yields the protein CASSLLGTSGGTYNEQFF.

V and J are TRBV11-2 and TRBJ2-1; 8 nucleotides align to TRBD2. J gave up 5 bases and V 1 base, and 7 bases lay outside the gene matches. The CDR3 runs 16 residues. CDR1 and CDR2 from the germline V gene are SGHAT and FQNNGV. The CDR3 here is CASSLGSGRGNNEQFF. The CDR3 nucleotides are TGTGCCAGCAGCTTAGGGTCCGGGAGGGGAAACAATGAGCAGTTCTTC.

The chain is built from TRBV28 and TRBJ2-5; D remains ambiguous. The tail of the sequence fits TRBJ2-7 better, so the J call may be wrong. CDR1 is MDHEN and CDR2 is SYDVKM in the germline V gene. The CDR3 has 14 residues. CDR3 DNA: TGTGCCAGCAGCCTAAGATTTGTCTCCTACGAGCAGTACTTC. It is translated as CASSLRFVSYEQYF.

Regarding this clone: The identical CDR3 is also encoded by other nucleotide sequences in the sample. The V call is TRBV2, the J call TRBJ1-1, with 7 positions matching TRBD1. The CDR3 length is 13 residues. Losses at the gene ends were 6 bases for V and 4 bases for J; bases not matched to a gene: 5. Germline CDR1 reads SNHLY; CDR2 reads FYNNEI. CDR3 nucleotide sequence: TGTGCCAGCAGGGACCAGGGGGGCACTGAAGCTTTCTTT. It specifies CASRDQGGTEAFF.

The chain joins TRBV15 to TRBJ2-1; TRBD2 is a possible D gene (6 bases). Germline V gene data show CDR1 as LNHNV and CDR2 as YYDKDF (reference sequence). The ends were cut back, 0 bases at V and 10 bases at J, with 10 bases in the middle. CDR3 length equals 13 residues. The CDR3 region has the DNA TGTGCCACCAGCAGAGATCCAGCGGGCGAGCAGTTCTTC. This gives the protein CATSRDPAGEQFF.

The CDR3 coding sequence is TGTGCCAGCAGTTTTAGCGGGTCTGATGGAAACACCATATATTTT. As protein: CASSFSGSDGNTIYF. The rearrangement joins TRBV28 to TRBJ1-3; D call uncertain. Germline assignment: CDR1 MDHEN and CDR2 SYDVKM. Trimming left V 3 bases short and J 3 bases short, with 12 bases between. The CDR3 consists of 15 residues.